This T cell receptor beta chain derives from a study of shared clonotypes between healthy human individuals. Profiling relied on immunoSEQ multiplex PCR, and the TCRdb table lists in-frame clones only, not all of them. The sample gives some 2.1 million clones, roughly 95% of which show up once; around 1.8% is in the top ten. Naivety among CD8 cells was defined by CD45RO negativity and positive CCR7 selection, thereby excluding terminally differentiated effector memory CD45RA+ cells. Trimming took off 5 bases at V and 3 bases at J, with 14 bases between the two ends. Germline-derived CDR1 and CDR2 are SGHTA and FQGNSA. This CDR3 is 15 amino acids long.

Material: naive CD8+ T cells from PBMCs. This chain links TRBV7-2 with TRBJ2-1; D is possibly TRBD2 (5 bases). The receptor was derived from a man aged 18 to 29 in good health. Some clones in this sample may be carry-over from other donors' samples. CDR3 DNA sequence: TGTGCCAGCAGCCCACCGGAGGACGGCTACAATGAGCAGTTCTTC. Translation: CASSPPEDGYNEQFF.